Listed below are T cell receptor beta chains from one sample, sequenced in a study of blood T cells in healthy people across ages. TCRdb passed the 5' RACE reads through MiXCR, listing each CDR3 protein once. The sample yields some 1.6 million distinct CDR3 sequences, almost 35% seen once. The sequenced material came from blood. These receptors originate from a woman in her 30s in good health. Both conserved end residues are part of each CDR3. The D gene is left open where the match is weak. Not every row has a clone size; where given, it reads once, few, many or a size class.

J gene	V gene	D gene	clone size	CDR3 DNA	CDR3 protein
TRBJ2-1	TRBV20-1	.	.	TGCAGTGCTAGGCCCCCCGTCAATGAGCAGTTCTTC	CSARPPVNEQFF
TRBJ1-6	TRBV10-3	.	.	TGTGCCATCGGCAGGGGCGTTTCACCCCTCCACTTT	CAIGRGVSPLHF
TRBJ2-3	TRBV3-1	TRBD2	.	TGTGCCAGCAGCCTTGGGACTAGCGGGAGGGCCTCAGATACGCAGTATTTT	CASSLGTSGRASDTQYF
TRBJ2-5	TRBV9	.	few	TGTGCCAGCAGCGCAGGGGGGGGAGTACAAGAGACCCAGTACTTC	CASSAGGGVQETQYF
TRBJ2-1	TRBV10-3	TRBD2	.	TGTGCCACCTACCCGGGACTAGCGGTGGCCCAGTCCTACAATGAGCAGTTCTTC	CATYPGLAVAQSYNEQFF
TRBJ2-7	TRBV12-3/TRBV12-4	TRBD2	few	TGTGCCAGCAGTTTGGCTAGCGGGGGCCGTACCTACGAGCAGTACTTC	CASSLASGGRTYEQYF
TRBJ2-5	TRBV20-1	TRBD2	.	TGCAGTGCTAGTCCTAGCGGGGGGACCCAAGAGGCCCAGTACTTC	CSASPSGGTQEAQYF
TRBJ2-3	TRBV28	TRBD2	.	TGTGCCAGCAGCCGCTGGCAGGGACTAGCGGGAGCTACAGATACGCAGTATTTT	CASSRWQGLAGATDTQYF
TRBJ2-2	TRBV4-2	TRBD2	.	TGTGCCAGCAGCCAAGGGTACGGGGGGGCGAACACCGGGGAGCTGTTTTTT	CASSQGYGGANTGELFF
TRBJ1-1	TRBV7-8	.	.	TGTGCCAGCATAAGTTACAGCGCTGAAGCTTTCTTT	CASISYSAEAFF
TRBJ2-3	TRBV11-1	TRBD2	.	TGTGCCAGCAGCTTAAGGGGCCTAGCGGGGGCCGGTTATACGCAGTATTTT	CASSLRGLAGAGYTQYF
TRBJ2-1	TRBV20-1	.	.	TGCAGTGCGCCTAGTTTTTCCTACAATGAGCAGTTCTTC	CSAPSFSYNEQFF
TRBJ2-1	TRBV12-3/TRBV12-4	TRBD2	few	TGTGCCAGCAGTCGAGGACTAGCGGGAGGGGACAATGAGCAGTTCTTC	CASSRGLAGGDNEQFF
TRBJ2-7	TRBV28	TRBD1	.	TGTGCCAGCAGTCGTCCGGGACAGGGATCCGAGCAGTACTTC	CASSRPGQGSEQYF
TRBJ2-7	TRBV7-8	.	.	TGTGCCAGCATGATCGGAGGTAACTCCTACGAGCAGTACTTC	CASMIGGNSYEQYF
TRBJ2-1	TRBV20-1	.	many	TGCAGTGCTAGAGGGGGGACTTCCTCCTACAATGAGCAGTTCTTC	CSARGGTSSYNEQFF
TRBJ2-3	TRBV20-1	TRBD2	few	TGCAGTGCTCCCCGAGCGGGGTGGGCCGAAGATACGCAGTATTTT	CSAPRAGWAEDTQYF
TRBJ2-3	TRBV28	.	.	TGTGCCAGCCAAACTAGGACAGATACGCAGTATTTT	CASQTRTDTQYF
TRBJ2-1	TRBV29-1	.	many	TGCAGCGCTGGGGGTTTTGAGCAGTTCTTC	CSAGGFEQFF
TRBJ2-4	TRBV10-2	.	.	TGCGCCAGCAGTGAGCCGACTTGGGGGTTGAGTGGGGAGCAGTACTTC	CASSEPTWGLSGEQYF
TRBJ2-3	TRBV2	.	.	TGTGCCAGCAGCGCCCCGCCCGGGATGGGGCCAGATACGCAGTATTTT	CASSAPPGMGPDTQYF
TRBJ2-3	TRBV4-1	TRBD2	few	TGCGCCAGCAGCCAACTAGCGGGGGACACAGATACGCAGTATTTT	CASSQLAGDTDTQYF
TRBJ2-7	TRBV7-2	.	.	TGTGCCAGCAGCTTGGCGGGTATTGCCGAGCAGTACTTC	CASSLAGIAEQYF
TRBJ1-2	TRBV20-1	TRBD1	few	TGCAGTGCTAGCTATAACAGGGGAATCTATGGCTACACCTTC	CSASYNRGIYGYTF
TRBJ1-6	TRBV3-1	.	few	TGTGCCAGCAGCCAACAGGGAGGAGGGTCACCCCTCCACTTT	CASSQQGGGSPLHF
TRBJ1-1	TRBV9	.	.	TGTGCCAGCAGCCCCGACTTAAGGGACTCGGAAGCTTTCTTT	CASSPDLRDSEAFF
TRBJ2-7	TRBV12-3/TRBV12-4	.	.	TGTGCCAGCAGAGACAGACGCGAGCAGTACTTC	CASRDRREQYF
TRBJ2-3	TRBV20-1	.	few	TGCAGTGCTACCGGGCTTACGGTGAAAGATACGCAGTATTTT	CSATGLTVKDTQYF
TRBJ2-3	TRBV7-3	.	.	TGTGCCAGCAGCACAGGGCCTAGGGATACGCAGTATTTT	CASSTGPRDTQYF
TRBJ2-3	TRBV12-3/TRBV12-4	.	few	TGTGCCAGCAGTTTTGAGGGATACACAGATACGCAGTATTTT	CASSFEGYTDTQYF
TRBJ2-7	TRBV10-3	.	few	TGTGCCATCACACCGACGGGATACTCCTACGAGCAGTACTTC	CAITPTGYSYEQYF
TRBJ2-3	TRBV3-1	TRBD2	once	TGTGCCAGCAGCCCGCAACCTAGCGGGGGATCAGATACGCAGTATTTT	CASSPQPSGGSDTQYF
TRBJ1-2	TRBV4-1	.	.	TGCGCCAGCAGCCATACGCCAAGGAGCGGTCCTCACTATGGCTACACCTTC	CASSHTPRSGPHYGYTF
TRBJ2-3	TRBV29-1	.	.	TGCAGCGTTGACTCCGCCGCTAGCACAGATACGCAGTATTTT	CSVDSAASTDTQYF
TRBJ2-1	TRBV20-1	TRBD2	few	TGCAGTGCTAAAAAGCGGGGGGCGGGGAATGAGCAGTTCTTC	CSAKKRGAGNEQFF
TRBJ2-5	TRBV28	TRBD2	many	TGTGCCAGCAGTCGAGTAGGGAGGGAGTTGGAGACCCAGTACTTC	CASSRVGRELETQYF
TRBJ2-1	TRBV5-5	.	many	TGTGCCAGCAGTTTGGACGGTGGGTTCAATGAGCAGTTCTTC	CASSLDGGFNEQFF
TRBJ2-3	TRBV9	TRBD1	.	TGTGCCAGCAGCGCACGGACAGGGTTTGATACGCAGTATTTT	CASSARTGFDTQYF
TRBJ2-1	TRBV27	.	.	TGTGCCAGCAGTTTATTCGGGATCTACAATGAGCAGTTCTTC	CASSLFGIYNEQFF
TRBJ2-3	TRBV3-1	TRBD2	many	TGTGCCAGCAGCCAGACGGGAGGGCCCGGAGATACGCAGTATTTT	CASSQTGGPGDTQYF
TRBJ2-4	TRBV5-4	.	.	TGTGCCGGCAGACAGGGAGGCAAAAACATTCAGTACTTC	CAGRQGGKNIQYF